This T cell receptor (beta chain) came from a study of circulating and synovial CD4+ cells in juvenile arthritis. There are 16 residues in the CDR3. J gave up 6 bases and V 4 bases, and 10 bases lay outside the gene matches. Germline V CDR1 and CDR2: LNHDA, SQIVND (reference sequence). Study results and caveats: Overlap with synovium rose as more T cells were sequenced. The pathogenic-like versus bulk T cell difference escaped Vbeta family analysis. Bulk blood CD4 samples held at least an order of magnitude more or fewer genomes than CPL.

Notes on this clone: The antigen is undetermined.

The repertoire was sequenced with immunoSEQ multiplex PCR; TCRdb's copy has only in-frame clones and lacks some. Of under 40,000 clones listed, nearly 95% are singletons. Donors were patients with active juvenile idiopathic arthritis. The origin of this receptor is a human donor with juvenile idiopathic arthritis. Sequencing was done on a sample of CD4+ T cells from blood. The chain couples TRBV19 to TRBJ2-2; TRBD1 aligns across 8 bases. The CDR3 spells CASSTMTGDGPGELFF. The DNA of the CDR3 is TGTGCCAGTAGTACAATGACAGGGGACGGTCCCGGGGAGCTGTTTTTT. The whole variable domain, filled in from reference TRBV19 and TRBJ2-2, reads DGGITQSPKYLFRKEGQNVTLSCEQNLNHDAMYWYRQDPGQGLRLIYYSQIVNDFQKGDIAEGYSVSREKKESFPLTVTSAQKNPTAFYLCASSTMTGDGPGELFFGEGSRLTVL.